The sequence of this TCR beta chain was determined in a study of T cell responses to AZD1222 COVID-19 vaccine. Using immunoSEQ multiplex PCR, the repertoire was profiled, and TCRdb retains in-frame clones only, with some absent. The sample lists tens of thousands of clones; 87% were seen once. V was pared by 2 bases and J by 0 bases, with 1 base of the junction left unmatched. The CDR3 totals 16 residues. Germline CDR1 and CDR2: WNHNN and SYGVQD (reference sequence). Here the sequenced sample was peripheral blood, taken 28 days after the second AZD1222 dose. J is TRBJ2-1 and V is TRBV10-1; 10 positions match TRBD2. This receptor was obtained from an adult who received the AZD1222 COVID-19 vaccine. Here the CDR3 DNA reads TGCGCCAGCAGTGAGACTAGCGGGGTCTCCTACAATGAGCAGTTCTTC. It specifies CASSETSGVSYNEQFF.